The sequence of this TCR beta chain was determined in a study of radiation and T cells in renal cell carcinoma. Findings and limits, study-wide: Without pretreatment biopsies, baseline tumor clonotype presence was undetermined. In blood, top tumor clones expanded by 2 weeks, shrinking by 4.

For this clone: The target antigen is unknown.

The repertoire was sequenced with immunoSEQ multiplex PCR; TCRdb's copy has only in-frame clones and lacks some. The data contain roughly 90,000 clones, around four fifths of them singletons. Deletions cut 4 bases from V and 8 bases from J, with 15 bases between. From germline, CDR1 is SGHKS and CDR2 YYEKEE (reference sequence). This CDR3 spans 13 amino acids. Time point meaning: blood 4 weeks post-SBRT, at nephrectomy. Stated treatment: 15 Gy SBRT to primary tumor, nephrectomy 4 weeks later. Nephrectomy followed 15 Gy stereotactic body radiation by 4 weeks. Radiation-treated patients gave blood at baseline, week 2 and week 4.

Sequenced material: blood, taken from a patient whose treatment included radiotherapy and nephrectomy. J is TRBJ1-2 and V is TRBV5-5; D gene unclear. The receptor's source is a man aged 45-65 years with renal cell carcinoma. The CDR3 here is CASSLDSIGGYTF. The CDR3 bases are TGTGCCAGCAGCCTCGACTCTATTGGGGGCTACACCTTC.